This TCR beta chain originates from a study of neurological immune-mediated disorders. This clonotype was seen at least ten times. TCRdb called the 5' RACE reads again in MiXCR, with one record for every CDR3 protein. Here the sample spans under 20,000 distinct CDR3 sequences, about 2.6% being singletons. Per the germline V gene, CDR1 is SEHNR and CDR2 is FQNEAQ (reference sequence). V gave up 5 bases and J gave up 5 bases; unmatched junction bases: 5. The CDR3 has 14 residues. The chain couples TRBV7-9 to TRBJ2-5, with TRBD2 matching over 10 bases. Sequenced input: PBMCs. This TCR was sampled from a woman aged 18-29 years with multiple sclerosis. The CDR3 nucleotides read TGTGCCAGCAGCCTAACTAGCGGGACGGAGACCCAGTACTTC. Translating it yields CASSLTSGTETQYF.